Below, 9 T cell receptor beta chains from the same sample are listed, as sequenced in a study of CD8 T cells in Susac syndrome. RNA amounts of about 0.5 to 1 ug underwent reverse transcription with random hexamers. One entry per CDR3 protein results from TCRdb running MiXCR on the immunoSEQ multiplex PCR reads. The sample has some 210,000 distinct CDR3 sequences; around 93% are singletons. Sequenced material: CD4+ T cells from PBMCs. The receptors derive from a human donor with Susac syndrome.

This rearrangement joins TRBV28 to TRBJ1-6; the D gene is possibly TRBD1 (5 bases). V was trimmed by 4 bases and J by 6 bases, leaving 22 bases between them. The germline V gene encodes CDR1 MDHEN and CDR2 SYDVKM. The CDR3 is 18 amino acids. CDR3 in DNA: TGTGCCAGCAGTTCCGGGGACGGCTACGGGCGGCCTAATTCACCCCTCCACTTT. This translates into CASSSGDGYGRPNSPLHF.

This rearrangement joins TRBV7-2 to TRBJ2-1, with no clear D. Trimming took 3 bases from V and 5 from J, leaving 11 bases between them. CDR3 length: 14 amino acids. The germline V gene has CDR1 SGHTA and CDR2 FQGNSA. CDR3 DNA sequence: TGTGCCAGCAGCTTCCAGTGGCAAAACAATGAGCAGTTCTTC. Its protein product is CASSFQWQNNEQFF.

The rearrangement joins TRBV7-2 to TRBJ1-5; no reliable D call. This CDR3 comprises 15 residues. V shed 2 bases and J shed 4 bases, with 12 bases lying between them. Germline V gives CDR1 SGHTA, CDR2 FQGNSA. The CDR3 is CASSLRPGPNQPQHF. CDR3 bases: TGTGCCAGCAGCTTACGTCCAGGCCCTAATCAGCCCCAGCATTTT.

The gene calls are TRBV9 and TRBJ2-5; 9 positions match TRBD1. Germline CDR1 is SGDLS and CDR2 is YYNGEE. The CDR3 is made up of 18 amino acids. Losses at the gene ends were 3 bases for V and 2 bases for J; bases not matched to a gene: 14. CDR3 sequence reads: CASSGGGQGLLRQETQYF. Here the CDR3 DNA reads TGTGCCAGCAGCGGAGGCGGACAGGGGCTTCTGAGGCAAGAGACCCAGTACTTC.

The chain combines TRBV7-2 with TRBJ1-2; no firm D call. The CDR3 runs 15 residues. V lost 1 base to trimming and J lost 4 bases, with 13 bases between them. The germline gives CDR1 SGHTA, CDR2 FQGNSA. The CDR3 sequence: CASSLEGQASYGYTF. The CDR3 DNA follows: TGTGCCAGCAGCTTAGAGGGTCAGGCGTCCTATGGCTACACCTTC.

This clonotype showed up just once. This chain links TRBV20-1 with TRBJ2-5; possibly TRBD1 or TRBD2 for D (5 bases each). Trimming cost V 8 bases and J 5 bases, with 21 bases left between them. The CDR3 has 14 residues. Looked up from germline, CDR1 is DFQATT and CDR2 is SNEGSKA (reference sequence). The CDR3 nucleotides read TGCAGTTCTACCGGGCACAGGCCGGGGGAGACCCAGTACTTC. This sequence encodes CSSTGHRPGETQYF.

This rearrangement joins TRBV9 to TRBJ2-5; TRBD2 matches 13 bases. Per germline, CDR1 SGDLS and CDR2 YYNGEE. V was clipped by 3 bases and J by 5 bases; unmatched bases: 1. The CDR3 extends over 14 amino acids. CDR3 DNA: TGTGCCAGCAGCGCGGGACTAGCGGGGGAGACCCAGTACTTC. It yields the protein CASSAGLAGETQYF.

The chain employs TRBV24-1 and TRBJ1-1; perhaps TRBD1 as D (5 bases). This CDR3 contains 13 residues. Per germline, CDR1 KGHDR and CDR2 SFDVKD. V lost 4 bases, J lost 6 bases, and 11 bases lay in between. The CDR3 spells CATSDSDRPEAFF. CDR3 DNA: TGTGCCACCAGTGACTCCGACAGACCTGAAGCTTTCTTT.

The chain recombines TRBV29-1 with TRBJ2-2; tentatively, D is TRBD1 or TRBD2 (5 bases each). The CDR3 covers 13 residues. Trimming removed 6 bases at V and 0 bases at J, with 8 bases between. CDR1 is SQVTM, CDR2 ANQGSEA, per germline. CDR3 DNA sequence: TGCAGCGTGGGACGGTCGAACACCGGGGAGCTGTTTTTT. Protein sequence: CSVGRSNTGELFF.